This is a list of T cell receptor beta chains from one sample in a study of beta chain features in type 1 diabetes. The data were produced by immunoSEQ multiplex PCR, yet TCRdb's version contains in-frame clones alone and is incomplete. The sample has almost 350,000 clones, around 9.7% seen once; the top ten hold about 1%. Material: central memory CD4+ T cells from blood. The receptors derive from a man aged 25 to 40 with type 1 diabetes. Both conserved end residues are part of each CDR3. Fields, in order: clone size, J gene, D gene, V gene, CDR3 protein, CDR3 DNA. The D gene is left open where the match is weak. Size values are once, few and many counts, or a class for expanded clones, and some rows have none.

NA	TRBJ2-3	TRBD2	TRBV9	CASSVDQAGSTDTQYF	TGTGCCAGCAGCGTAGATCAAGCGGGGAGCACAGATACGCAGTATTTT
NA	TRBJ2-3	TRBD2	TRBV13	CASSFHGTSGTDTQYF	TGTGCCAGCAGCTTCCACGGGACTAGCGGTACAGATACGCAGTATTTT
NA	TRBJ2-2	TRBD2	TRBV7-2	CASSTFSGRNTGELFF	TGTGCCAGCAGCACCTTTAGCGGGAGAAACACCGGGGAGCTGTTTTTT
NA	TRBJ2-5	TRBD1	TRBV9	CASSVDRGETQYF	TGTGCCAGCAGCGTCGACAGGGGGGAGACCCAGTACTTC
NA	TRBJ2-3	TRBD2	TRBV10-3	CAISLAGENTDTQYF	TGTGCCATCAGTTTAGCGGGGGAGAACACAGATACGCAGTATTTT
NA	TRBJ2-1	TRBD2	TRBV14	CASSPYSGGAYNEQFF	TGTGCCAGCAGCCCTTATAGCGGGGGGGCTTACAATGAGCAGTTCTTC
NA	TRBJ2-3	TRBD1	TRBV4-1	CASSPGTGEVHTQYF	TGCGCCAGCAGCCCCGGGACAGGGGAGGTTCATACGCAGTATTTT
NA	TRBJ2-3	NA	TRBV7-9	CASSLAGGFTDTQYF	TGTGCCAGCAGCTTAGCAGGGGGTTTCACAGATACGCAGTATTTT
NA	TRBJ2-7	NA	TRBV19	CASSTLEDQQYF	TGTGCCAGTAGTACCCTTGAGGACCAGCAGTACTTC
NA	TRBJ2-1	TRBD2	TRBV4-3	CASSQDRAGDGEQFF	TGCGCCAGCAGCCAAGACCGAGCGGGGGACGGTGAGCAGTTCTTC
few	TRBJ1-1	TRBD1	TRBV5-1	CASSLSTGGPAEAFF	TGCGCCAGCAGCTTATCGACAGGGGGCCCCGCTGAAGCTTTCTTT
few	TRBJ1-5	NA	TRBV5-1	CASSLEGSNQPQHF	TGCGCCAGCAGCTTGGAAGGTAGCAATCAGCCCCAGCATTTT
few	TRBJ2-7	TRBD1	TRBV2	CASRAETGPNEQYF	TGTGCCAGCCGAGCGGAGACAGGGCCCAACGAGCAGTACTTC
once	TRBJ2-3	TRBD2	TRBV30	CAWDGLAGVGTDTQYF	TGTGCCTGGGACGGTCTAGCGGGGGTAGGCACAGATACGCAGTATTTT
NA	TRBJ2-2	NA	TRBV9	CASSVVGSGTNTGELFF	TGTGCCAGCAGCGTAGTCGGTTCGGGGACGAACACCGGGGAGCTGTTTTTT
few	TRBJ2-3	NA	TRBV7-2	CASSFDQGTDTQYF	TGTGCCAGCAGCTTTGATCAGGGAACAGATACGCAGTATTTT